This T cell receptor (beta chain) stems from a study of cytomegalovirus exposure and HLA in healthy donors. Study results and caveats: With high specificity and sensitivity, the classifier reportedly diagnosed cytomegalovirus status. Investigators reported 150 to 200 TCR beta chains as tied to cytomegalovirus.

The data were produced by immunoSEQ multiplex PCR, yet TCRdb's version contains in-frame clones alone and is incomplete. The table includes under 150,000 clones, just over 90% detected once. V was pared by 0 bases and J by 1 base, with 7 bases between. CDR1 is MGHDK, CDR2 SYGVNS, per germline. The CDR3 spans 14 residues. Concerning this clone itself: Its antigen is undetermined.

Sequencing input: PBMCs. This rearrangement joins TRBV25-1 to TRBJ2-7, with D maybe TRBD1 (6 bases). The sequence derives from a young man in good health and CMV-seronegative. CDR3 nucleotide sequence: TGTGCCAGCAGTGAATATGGACAGTCCTACGAGCAGTACTTC. Encoded protein: CASSEYGQSYEQYF.